This TCR beta chain was sequenced in a study of cytomegalovirus exposure and HLA in healthy donors. On the study more broadly: Earlier, approximately 190 million T cells were analyzed, and about 100 million unique TCR beta sequences were found among them. Study-wide findings and caveats: Productive rates of about 87% or about 30% were seen for most TCR beta V segments in an earlier analysis. Cytomegalovirus status, reportedly, was diagnosed with high specificity and sensitivity by the classifier. Investigators reported 150 to 200 TCR beta chains as tied to cytomegalovirus.

This clone was found a few times. Its antigen is not identified. V shed 4 bases and J shed 5 bases, with 14 bases lying between them. Germline lookup yields CDR1 SQVTM and CDR2 ANQGSEA. CDR3 size: 14 residues. With 60 Vbeta and 13 Jbeta primers, the PCR was carried out. The assay was immunoSEQ multiplex PCR, and TCRdb's table has in-frame clones only and misses some. The repertoire includes 150,000 to 200,000 clones, about 75% of them detected once, and 4.7% sits in the top ten. The source material was PBMCs. This sequence was found in a man younger than 35 in good health and CMV-seropositive. This chain connects TRBV29-1 to TRBJ1-4; no definite D call. The CDR3 nucleotides are TGCAGCGTTGCTGAGAGTGTTACCAATGAAAAACTGTTTTTT. It encodes CSVAESVTNEKLFF.